A single sample gave rise to the 19 T cell receptor beta chains below, sequenced in a study of T cell repertoires in cytomegalovirus infection. Each CDR3 protein gets one entry after TCRdb re-called the reads with MiXCR. Here the sample spans around 280,000 distinct CDR3 sequences, around 9.1% being singletons. The source material was PBMCs. These receptors all stem from a human donor in good health (CMV status not recorded). Some clones in this sample may be carry-over from other donors' samples.

This clonotype was recorded many times. The chain recombines TRBV6-5 with TRBJ1-6; D is possibly TRBD1 (5 bases). Trimming cost V 2 bases and J 1 base, with 6 bases left between them. Germline CDR1 and CDR2: MNHEY and SVGAGI. CDR3 length: 15 residues. The CDR3 nucleotides are TGTGCCAGCAGTTACCAGGGTTCCTATAATTCACCCCTCCACTTT. As protein: CASSYQGSYNSPLHF.

The rearrangement joins TRBV20-1 to TRBJ1-5, with 9 nucleotides matching TRBD1. V trimming: 1 base; J trimming: 6 bases; junction bases outside the gene matches: 7. Germline V CDR1 and CDR2: DFQATT, SNEGSKA (reference sequence). The CDR3 length is 15 residues. The CDR3 sequence is CSARGWTGEGQPQHF. The CDR3 nucleotides read TGCAGTGCTAGAGGCTGGACAGGGGAGGGTCAGCCCCAGCATTTT.

A few counts support this clonotype. This chain connects TRBV19 to TRBJ2-5; D is undetermined. This CDR3 is 14 amino acids long. Trimming removed 6 bases at V and 2 bases at J, with 13 bases between. Per germline, CDR1 LNHDA and CDR2 SQIVND (reference sequence). CDR3 DNA: TGTGCCAGTAGCAGCCCCGGCAGACAAGAGACCCAGTACTTC. Encoded protein: CASSSPGRQETQYF.

This clonotype was seen repeatedly, ten times or more. The chain employs TRBV19 and TRBJ1-5, with D maybe TRBD1 (5 bases). CDR1 and CDR2 from the germline V gene are LNHDA and SQIVND (reference sequence). This CDR3 has 15 amino acids. V lost 6 bases, J lost 1 base, and 13 bases lay in between. CDR3 in amino acids: CASSPTGASNQPQHF. In DNA, the CDR3 is TGTGCCAGTAGCCCGACCGGGGCCAGCAATCAGCCCCAGCATTTT.

At least ten counts were recorded for this clonotype. The CDR3 protein is CAISKTGPEAFF. The DNA of the CDR3 is TGTGCCATCAGTAAAACAGGGCCTGAAGCTTTCTTT. V and J are TRBV10-3 and TRBJ1-1, with a weak D call TRBD1 (6 bases). CDR1 is ENHRY and CDR2 is SYGVKD in the germline V gene. This CDR3 region has 12 residues. V gave up 5 bases and J gave up 6 bases, with 10 bases separating them.

At least ten counts were recorded for this clonotype. The gene calls are TRBV24-1 and TRBJ2-3; tentatively, D is TRBD1 (6 bases). V was shortened by 9 bases and J by 5 bases, with 14 bases between the two germline ends. Germline CDR1 and CDR2: KGHDR and SFDVKD. The CDR3 has 13 amino acids. This CDR3 is CATSDSAQDTQYF. The CDR3 nucleotides are TGTGCCACCTCGGACAGTGCTCAAGATACGCAGTATTTT.

This clonotype was counted many times. The rearrangement joins TRBV10-3 to TRBJ2-7, with D perhaps matching TRBD1 (5 bases). V was clipped by 2 bases and J by 3 bases, with 5 bases between them. In germline, CDR1 is ENHRY, CDR2 SYGVKD. The CDR3 sequence is 12 residues long. CDR3 nucleotide sequence: TGTGCCATCAGTGAGCAGGGCTACGAGCAGTACGTC. Translating gives CAISEQGYEQYV.

This rearrangement joins TRBV6-4 to TRBJ1-1; D gene uncertain. This CDR3 spans 16 amino acids. The V gene's germline CDR1 is MRHNA and CDR2 SNTAGT. The ends were cut back, 2 bases at V and 1 base at J, with 14 bases in the middle. The CDR3 region has the DNA TGTGCCAGCAGTGACCGATCCCCTCCCCGGAACACTGAAGCTTTCTTT. Translation: CASSDRSPPRNTEAFF.

This clonotype showed up just a few times. This sequence joins TRBV10-3 and TRBJ2-3, with D perhaps matching TRBD2 (7 bases). The CDR3 sequence is 15 residues long. Germline assignment: CDR1 ENHRY and CDR2 SYGVKD. Trimming shortened V by 4 bases and J by 0 bases, and 11 bases separated the two germline ends. Written as DNA, the CDR3 is TGTGCCATCAGTGTGGGGGGGCTGAGCACAGATACGCAGTATTTT. Translation: CAISVGGLSTDTQYF.

This clonotype has a handful of counts. V is TRBV3-1 and J is TRBJ2-7; tentatively, D is TRBD1 (6 bases). Trimming shortened V by 1 base and J by 2 bases, and 12 bases separated the two germline ends. CDR3 length: 15 residues. Germline CDR1 and CDR2: LGHDT and YNNKEL (reference sequence). The CDR3 is CASSQAPGQAYEQYF. CDR3 nucleotides: TGTGCCAGCAGCCAAGCGCCGGGACAAGCCTACGAGCAGTACTTC.

This clonotype was picked up many times. V and J are TRBV28 and TRBJ2-7; D unresolved. This CDR3 comprises 16 residues. The V gene's germline CDR1 is MDHEN and CDR2 SYDVKM. Trimming stripped 1 base from V and 5 bases from J, with 18 bases between. The CDR3 sequence is CASSLFPQASLDEQYV. CDR3 nucleotides: TGTGCCAGCAGTTTATTTCCCCAAGCGTCGCTCGACGAGCAGTACGTC.

This chain connects TRBV5-8 to TRBJ1-5; D may be TRBD1 (6 bases). The CDR3 runs to 16 residues. The V end was cut by 4 bases, the J end by 5 bases, with 19 bases between. Germline V gives CDR1 SGHTS, CDR2 YDEGEE. The CDR3 loop is CASSPVQGKSYQPQHF. CDR3 nucleotides: TGTGCCAGCAGCCCCGTACAGGGAAAGAGCTATCAGCCCCAGCATTTT. Using reference TRBV5-8 and TRBJ1-5 for the parts outside the CDR3, the full variable domain is EAGVTQSPTHLIKTRGQQATLRCSPISGHTSVYWYQQALGLGLQFLLWYDEGEERNRGNFPPRFSGRQFPNYSSELNVNALELEDSALYLCASSPVQGKSYQPQHFGDGTRLSIL.

This clonotype was recorded many times. This rearrangement joins TRBV28 to TRBJ2-1; 8 positions match TRBD1. This CDR3 is 15 amino acids long. CDR1 is MDHEN, CDR2 SYDVKM, per germline. V shed 6 bases and J 8 bases; nucleotides not matched to a gene: 12. CDR3 residues: CASSSGTGLIYEQFF. For the CDR3, the DNA is TGTGCCAGCAGCTCCGGGACAGGCCTGATCTATGAGCAGTTCTTC.

This clonotype was counted ten times or more. The V and J genes are TRBV20-1 and TRBJ2-7; possibly TRBD1 for D (6 bases). This CDR3 is built from 14 residues. Trimming shortened V by 0 bases and J by 5 bases, and 14 bases separated the two germline ends. Germline assignment: CDR1 DFQATT and CDR2 SNEGSKA (reference sequence). The CDR3 DNA follows: TGCAGTGCTAGAGATCCTGGCAGGGGTGACGAGCAGTACTTC. It codes for CSARDPGRGDEQYF.

This clonotype was counted ten times or more. The CDR3 DNA reads as TGTGCCAGCAGTGAAGAAGCTCGGACAGTCTATGGCTACACCTTC. Translated: CASSEEARTVYGYTF. The chain has TRBV2 and TRBJ1-2; possibly TRBD1 for D (6 bases). V lost 1 base to trimming and J lost 4 bases, with 13 bases between them. Per the germline V gene, CDR1 is SNHLY and CDR2 is FYNNEI. The CDR3 runs 15 residues.

This clonotype has more than one count but fewer than ten. The chain combines TRBV12-3 or TRBV12-4 with TRBJ2-7; D not resolved. CDR3 length: 12 amino acids. Deletions cut 5 bases from V and 1 base from J, with 6 bases between. For the CDR3, the DNA is TGTGCCAGCAGTGGACGGTCCTACGAGCAGTACTTC. Protein: CASSGRSYEQYF.

This clonotype has at least ten counts. V and J are TRBV28 and TRBJ1-1, with D unresolved. CDR3 size: 15 residues. From germline, CDR1 is MDHEN and CDR2 SYDVKM. Trimming removed 6 bases at V and 6 bases at J, with 20 bases between. CDR3 sequence (DNA): TGTGCCAGCAGCCCCCCCGCACGGCCCTTATCTGAAGCTTTCTTT. It encodes CASSPPARPLSEAFF.

The chain has TRBV5-1 and TRBJ1-2; TRBD1 matches 7 bases. The CDR3 runs to 16 residues. Trimming removed 5 bases from V and 2 bases from J; junction bases left unmatched: 12. CDR1 is SGHRS and CDR2 is YFSETQ in the germline V gene. The CDR3 loop reads CASRNLGQATNYGYTF. DNA for the CDR3: TGCGCCAGCAGGAATCTCGGACAGGCGACAAACTATGGCTACACCTTC.

This clonotype was recorded at least ten times. The V call is TRBV10-3, the J call TRBJ2-2; 15 positions match TRBD2. Germline assignment: CDR1 ENHRY and CDR2 SYGVKD. The CDR3 contains 18 residues. V trimming: 6 bases; J trimming: 1 base; junction bases outside the gene matches: 6. CDR3 nucleotides: TGTGCCATCAGCCCCGGGACTAGCGGGGGGATGAACACCGGGGAGCTGTTTTTT. As protein: CAISPGTSGGMNTGELFF.